This T cell receptor beta chain was sequenced during a study of OX40 agonist ivuxolimab in advanced cancers. About the study: Ivuxolimab was administered intravenously to patients at 0.01 to 10 mg/kg every 2 weeks. Enrolled patients in dose escalation had cancers that were hepatocellular carcinoma, melanoma, renal cell or head and neck cancer.

This table comes from immunoSEQ multiplex PCR, and its TCRdb copy is limited to in-frame clones, with some not included. The sample contains more than 75,000 clones, more than 85% of which appear only once. Patients were ruled out by autoimmune disease history or systemic immunosuppression. V lost 5 bases to trimming and J lost 3 bases, with 4 bases between them. CDR1 is DFQATT and CDR2 is SNEGSKA in the germline V gene (reference sequence). The CDR3 length is 10 residues. The source is an adult with an advanced solid tumor such as melanoma, head and neck, liver or kidney cancer. The sequencing used CD4+ or CD8+ T cells sorted from blood, collected in a trial of the OX40 agonist ivuxolimab. V usage is TRBV20-1 and J usage is TRBJ1-2; D gene uncertain. DNA of the CDR3: TGCAGTGCTTACGACTATGGCTACACCTTC. Amino acid sequence: CSAYDYGYTF.